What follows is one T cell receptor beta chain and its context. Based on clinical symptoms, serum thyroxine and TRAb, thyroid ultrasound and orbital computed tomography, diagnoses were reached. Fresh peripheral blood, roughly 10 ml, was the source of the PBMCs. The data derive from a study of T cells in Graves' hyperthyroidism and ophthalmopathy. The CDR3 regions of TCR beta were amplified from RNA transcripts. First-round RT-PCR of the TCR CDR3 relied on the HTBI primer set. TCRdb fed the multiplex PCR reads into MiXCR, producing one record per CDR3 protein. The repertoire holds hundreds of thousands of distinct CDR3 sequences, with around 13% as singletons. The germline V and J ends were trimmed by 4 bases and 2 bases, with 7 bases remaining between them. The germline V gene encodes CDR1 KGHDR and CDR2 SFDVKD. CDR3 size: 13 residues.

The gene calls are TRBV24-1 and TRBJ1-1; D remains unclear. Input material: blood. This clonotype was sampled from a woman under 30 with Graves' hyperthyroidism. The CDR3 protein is CATSEGFNTEAFF. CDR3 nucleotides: TGTGCCACCAGTGAGGGGTTCAACACTGAAGCTTTCTTT.